This T cell receptor beta chain was obtained from a study of blood T cell repertoires in COVID-19. Study at large: Samples taken during acute and convalescent COVID-19 were collected in the United States, Italy and Spain. Nucleic acid was either cDNA or gDNA, and it came from T cells, B-cell-depleted T cells, or PBMCs.

The CDR3 has 16 amino acids. Between the trimmed V and J ends, which lost 0 bases and 0 bases, there was a span of 10 bases. Germline lookup yields CDR1 SGHNT and CDR2 YYREEE (reference sequence). Per the original methods: Reference gene primer amplification gave nucleated cell count estimates. TCRdb's table, derived via immunoSEQ multiplex PCR, lists solely in-frame clones and lacks some. The V and J calls and the clone size are those of that table, but D and trimming were determined from the DNA. The sample shows roughly 250,000 clones, 75% to 90% of them seen only once. This sequence joins TRBV5-4 and TRBJ1-5; D possibly corresponds to TRBD1 (5 bases). The sequenced sample was peripheral blood. The receptor's source is a human donor in a cohort sampled during active COVID-19. The CDR3 protein is CASSLGGVNSNQPQHF. The CDR3 coding sequence is TGTGCCAGCAGCTTGGGGGGGGTTAATAGCAATCAGCCCCAGCATTTT.